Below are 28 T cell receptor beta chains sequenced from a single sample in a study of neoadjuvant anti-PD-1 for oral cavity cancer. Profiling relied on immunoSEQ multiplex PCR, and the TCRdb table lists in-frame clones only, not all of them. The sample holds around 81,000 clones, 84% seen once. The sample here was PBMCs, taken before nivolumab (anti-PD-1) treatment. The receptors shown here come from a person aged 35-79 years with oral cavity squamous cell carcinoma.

The CDR3 DNA sequence: TGTGCCTGGAGTGTACGCAGAGGCGGTGGCTACACCTTC. Amino acid sequence: CAWSVRRGGGYTF. The gene calls are TRBV30 and TRBJ1-2; D call uncertain. Germline-derived CDR1 and CDR2 are GTSNPN and SVGIG (reference sequence). Trimming took off 0 bases at V and 7 bases at J, with 12 bases between the two ends. The CDR3 consists of 13 residues.

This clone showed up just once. The CDR3 sequence: CASSQRLAGVGTGELFF. The CDR3 nucleotides read TGCGCCAGCAGCCAAAGGCTAGCGGGAGTAGGGACCGGGGAGCTGTTTTTT. The V call is TRBV4-1, the J call TRBJ2-2; 10 bases line up with TRBD2. The CDR3 is 17 residues long. Trimming cost V 2 bases and J 5 bases; bases outside gene matches: 8. CDR1 and CDR2 from the germline V gene are MGHRA and YSYEKL.

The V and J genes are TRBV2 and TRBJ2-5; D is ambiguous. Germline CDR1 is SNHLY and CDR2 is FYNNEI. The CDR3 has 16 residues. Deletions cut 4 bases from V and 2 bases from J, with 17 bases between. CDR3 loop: CASSVLGGTQQETQYF. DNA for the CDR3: TGTGCCAGCAGTGTGTTGGGCGGAACCCAGCAAGAGACCCAGTACTTC.

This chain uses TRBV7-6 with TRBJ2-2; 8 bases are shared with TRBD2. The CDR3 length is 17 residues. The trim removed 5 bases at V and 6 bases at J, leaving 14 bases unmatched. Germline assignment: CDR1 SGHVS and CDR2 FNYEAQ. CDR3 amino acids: CASSKEGLAGRPGELFF. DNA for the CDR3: TGTGCCAGCAGCAAAGAAGGTCTAGCGGGTCGCCCCGGGGAGCTGTTTTTT.

CDR3 nucleotides: TGTGCCAGCAGCGGACCGCTTGAAGCTTTCTTT. Encoded protein: CASSGPLEAFF. The chain employs TRBV2 and TRBJ1-1, with D hard to call. The CDR3 contains 11 residues. Germline V lookup: CDR1 SNHLY, CDR2 FYNNEI. V was pared by 6 bases and J by 7 bases, with 9 bases between.

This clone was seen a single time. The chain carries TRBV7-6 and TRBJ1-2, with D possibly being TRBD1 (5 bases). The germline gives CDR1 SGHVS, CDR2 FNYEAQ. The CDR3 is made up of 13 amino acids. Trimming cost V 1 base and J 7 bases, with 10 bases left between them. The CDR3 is CASSLERGGGYTF. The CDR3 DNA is TGTGCCAGCAGCTTAGAACGGGGCGGTGGCTACACCTTC. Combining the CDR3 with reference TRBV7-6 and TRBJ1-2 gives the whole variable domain GAGVSQSPRYKVTKRGQDVALRCDPISGHVSLYWYRQALGQGPEFLTYFNYEAQQDKSGLPNDRFSAERPEGSISTLTIQRTEQRDSAMYRCASSLERGGGYTFGSGTRLTVV.

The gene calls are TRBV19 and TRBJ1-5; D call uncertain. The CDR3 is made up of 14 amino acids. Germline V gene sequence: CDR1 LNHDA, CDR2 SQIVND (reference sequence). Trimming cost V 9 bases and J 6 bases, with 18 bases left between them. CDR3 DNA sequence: TGTGCCAGCCAACTAGAGGCCTTAGGTCAGCCCCAGCATTTT. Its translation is CASQLEALGQPQHF.

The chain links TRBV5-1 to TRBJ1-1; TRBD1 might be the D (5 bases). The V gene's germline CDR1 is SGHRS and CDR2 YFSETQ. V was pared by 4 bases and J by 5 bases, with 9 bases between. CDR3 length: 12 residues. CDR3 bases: TGCGCCAGCAGCCCTGGGGCTACTGAAGCTTTCTTT. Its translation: CASSPGATEAFF.

Here the CDR3 DNA reads TGTGCCAGCGCACTGGGGCGGAACTCCTACGAGCAGTACTTC. It yields the protein CASALGRNSYEQYF. The V and J genes are TRBV5-6 and TRBJ2-7; possibly TRBD1 for D (5 bases). The CDR3 covers 14 residues. Trimming stripped 7 bases from V and 0 bases from J, with 14 bases between. Per the germline V gene, CDR1 is SGHDT and CDR2 is YYEEEE.

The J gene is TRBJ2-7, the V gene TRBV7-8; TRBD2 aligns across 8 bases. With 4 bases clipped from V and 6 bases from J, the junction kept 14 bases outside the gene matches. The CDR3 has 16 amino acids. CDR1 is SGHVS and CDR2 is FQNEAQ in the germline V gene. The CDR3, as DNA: TGTGCCAGCAGCTCCAGCGGGGGCCTAAGGGGGTTCGAGCAGTACTTC. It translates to CASSSSGGLRGFEQYF.

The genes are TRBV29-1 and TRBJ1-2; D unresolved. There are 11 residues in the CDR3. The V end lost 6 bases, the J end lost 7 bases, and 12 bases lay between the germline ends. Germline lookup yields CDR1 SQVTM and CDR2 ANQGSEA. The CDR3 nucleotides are TGCAGCGTGCTTCCTCCCAGTGGCTACACCTTC. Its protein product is CSVLPPSGYTF.

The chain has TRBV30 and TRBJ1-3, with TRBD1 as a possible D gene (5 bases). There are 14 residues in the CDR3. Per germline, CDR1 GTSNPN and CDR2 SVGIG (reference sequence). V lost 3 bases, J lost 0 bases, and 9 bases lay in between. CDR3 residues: CAWSLGGSGNTIYF. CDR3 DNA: TGTGCCTGGAGCCTCGGGGGCTCTGGAAACACCATATATTTT.

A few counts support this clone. CDR3 bases: TGTGCCATCCTAGTCGGACAATACACCGGGGAGCTGTTTTTT. Its protein product is CAILVGQYTGELFF. This chain links TRBV7-2 with TRBJ2-2; TRBD1 is a possible D gene (5 bases). Germline-derived CDR1 and CDR2 are SGHTA and FQGNSA. The CDR3 sequence is 14 residues long. V lost 10 bases to trimming and J lost 3 bases, with 15 bases between them.

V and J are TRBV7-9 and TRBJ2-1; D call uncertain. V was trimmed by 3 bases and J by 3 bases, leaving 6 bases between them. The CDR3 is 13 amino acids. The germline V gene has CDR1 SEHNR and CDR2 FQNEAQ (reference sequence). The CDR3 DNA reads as TGTGCCAGCAGCTTCTACGGCTACAATGAGCAGTTCTTC. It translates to CASSFYGYNEQFF.

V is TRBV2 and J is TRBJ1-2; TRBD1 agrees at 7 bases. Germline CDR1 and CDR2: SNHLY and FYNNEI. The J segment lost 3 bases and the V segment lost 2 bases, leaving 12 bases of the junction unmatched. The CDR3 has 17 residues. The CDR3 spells CASSEMAGGRGDYGYTF. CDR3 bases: TGTGCCAGCAGTGAAATGGCAGGGGGAAGAGGGGACTATGGCTACACCTTC. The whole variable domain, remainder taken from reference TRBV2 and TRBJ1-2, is EPEVTQTPSHQVTQMGQEVILRCVPISNHLYFYWYRQILGQKVEFLVSFYNNEISEKSEIFDDQFSVERPDGSNFTLKIRSTKLEDSAMYFCASSEMAGGRGDYGYTFGSGTRLTVV.

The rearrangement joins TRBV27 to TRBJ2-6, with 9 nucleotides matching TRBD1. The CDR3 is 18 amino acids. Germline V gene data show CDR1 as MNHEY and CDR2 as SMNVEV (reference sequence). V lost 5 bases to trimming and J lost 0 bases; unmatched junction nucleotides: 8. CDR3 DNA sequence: TGTGCCAGCAGTAGGGACAGGGAAATATACTCTGGGGCCAACGTCCTGACTTTC. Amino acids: CASSRDREIYSGANVLTF.

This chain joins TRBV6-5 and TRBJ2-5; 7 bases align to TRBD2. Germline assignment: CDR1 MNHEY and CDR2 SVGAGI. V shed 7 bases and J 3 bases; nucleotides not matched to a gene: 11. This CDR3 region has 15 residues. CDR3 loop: CASTRRVGGEETQYF. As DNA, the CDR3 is TGTGCCAGCACCCGACGGGTGGGGGGGGAAGAGACCCAGTACTTC.

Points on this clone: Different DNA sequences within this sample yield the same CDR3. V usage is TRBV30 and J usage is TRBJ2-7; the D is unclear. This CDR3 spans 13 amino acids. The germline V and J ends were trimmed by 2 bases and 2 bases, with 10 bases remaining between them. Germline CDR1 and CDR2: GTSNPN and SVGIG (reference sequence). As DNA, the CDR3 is TGTGCCTGGAGTACGGGTCCCCCCTACGAGCAGTACTTC. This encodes CAWSTGPPYEQYF. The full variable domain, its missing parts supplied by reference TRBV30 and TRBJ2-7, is SQTIHQWPATLVQPVGSPLSLECTVEGTSNPNLYWYRQAAGRGLQLLFYSVGIGQISSEVPQNLSASRPQDRQFILSSKKLLLSDSGFYLCAWSTGPPYEQYFGPGTRLTVT.

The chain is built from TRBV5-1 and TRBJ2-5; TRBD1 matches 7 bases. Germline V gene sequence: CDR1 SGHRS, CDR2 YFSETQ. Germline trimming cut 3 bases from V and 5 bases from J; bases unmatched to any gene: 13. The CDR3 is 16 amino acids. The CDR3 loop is CASSSSDRPTLETQYF. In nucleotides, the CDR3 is TGCGCCAGCAGCTCATCGGACAGGCCCACGTTGGAGACCCAGTACTTC.

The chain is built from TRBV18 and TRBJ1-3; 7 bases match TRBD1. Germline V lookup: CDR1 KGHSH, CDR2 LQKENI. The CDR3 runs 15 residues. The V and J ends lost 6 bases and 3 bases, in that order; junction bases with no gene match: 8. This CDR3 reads CASSPGGGRGNTIYF. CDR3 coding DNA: TGTGCCAGCTCCCCCGGAGGGGGCCGTGGAAACACCATATATTTT.

This CDR3 is CASLSGSNYGYTF. The DNA of the CDR3 is TGTGCCAGCCTTTCTGGCAGCAACTATGGCTACACCTTC. This chain connects TRBV2 to TRBJ1-2; D is unclear. Germline CDR1 and CDR2: SNHLY and FYNNEI. The CDR3 is made up of 13 amino acids. V was clipped by 8 bases and J by 2 bases, with 12 bases between them.

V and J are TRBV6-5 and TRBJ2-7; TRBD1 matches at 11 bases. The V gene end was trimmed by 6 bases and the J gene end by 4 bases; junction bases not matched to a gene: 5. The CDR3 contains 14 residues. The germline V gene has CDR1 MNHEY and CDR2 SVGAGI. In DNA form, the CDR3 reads TGTGCCAGCAGCGGGACAGGGGGGGTTTACGAGCAGTACTTC. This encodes CASSGTGGVYEQYF.

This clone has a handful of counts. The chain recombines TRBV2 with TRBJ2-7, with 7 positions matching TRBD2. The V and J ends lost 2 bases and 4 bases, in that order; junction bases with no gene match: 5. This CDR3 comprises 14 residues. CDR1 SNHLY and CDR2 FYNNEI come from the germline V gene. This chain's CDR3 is CASSEYGGLYEQYF. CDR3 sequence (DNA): TGTGCCAGCAGTGAATACGGGGGGTTATACGAGCAGTACTTC.

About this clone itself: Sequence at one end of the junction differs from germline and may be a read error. CDR3 nucleotide sequence: TGTGCCTGGAAAAATAAAAGCATTCAGTACTTC. It yields the protein CAWKNKSIQYF. V is TRBV30 and J is TRBJ2-4; no firm D call. The CDR3 covers 11 residues. Germline V lookup: CDR1 GTSNPN, CDR2 SVGIG (reference sequence). Variable domain in full (rest from reference TRBV30 and TRBJ2-4): SQTIHQWPATLVQPVGSPLSLECTVEGTSNPNLYWYRQAAGRGLQLLFYSVGIGQISSEVPQNLSASRPQDRQFILSSKKLLLSDSGFYLCAWKNKSIQYFGAGTRLSVL.

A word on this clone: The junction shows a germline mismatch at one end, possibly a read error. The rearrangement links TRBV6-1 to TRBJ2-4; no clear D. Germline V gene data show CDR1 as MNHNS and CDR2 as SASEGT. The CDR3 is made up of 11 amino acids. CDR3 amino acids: CASSDRRDGIF. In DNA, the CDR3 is TGTGCCAGCAGTGACAGGCGTGATGGGATCTTC.

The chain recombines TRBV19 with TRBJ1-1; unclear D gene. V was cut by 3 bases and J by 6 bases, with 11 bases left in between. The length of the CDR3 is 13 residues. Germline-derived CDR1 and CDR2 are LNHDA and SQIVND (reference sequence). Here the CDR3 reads CASSIWGEAEAFF. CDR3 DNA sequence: TGTGCCAGTAGTATTTGGGGAGAGGCTGAAGCTTTCTTT.

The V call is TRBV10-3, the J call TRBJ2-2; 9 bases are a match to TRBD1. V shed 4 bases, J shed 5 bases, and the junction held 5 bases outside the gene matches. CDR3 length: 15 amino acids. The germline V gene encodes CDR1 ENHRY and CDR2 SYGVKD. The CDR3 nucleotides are TGTGCCATCAGTGTGGGACAGGGAGGTACCGGGGAGCTGTTTTTT. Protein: CAISVGQGGTGELFF.

CDR3 sequence reads: CAISESPGIYEQYF. CDR3 nucleotide sequence: TGTGCCATCAGTGAGTCCCCAGGGATCTACGAGCAGTACTTC. The J gene is TRBJ2-7, the V gene TRBV10-3, with D tentatively TRBD1 (5 bases). Germline loops: CDR1 ENHRY, CDR2 SYGVKD. The V gene lost 0 bases and the J gene lost 3 bases, with 9 bases spanning the gap. CDR3 length equals 14 residues.